The sequence of this T cell receptor (beta chain) was determined in a study of shared T cell receptors in the human thymus (dated by TCRdb to about 2021). Study-level background: The study investigated the way shared, self-reactive T-cell receptor alpha chains are produced in the human thymus.

From cysteine to phenylalanine, the CDR3 is 15 amino acids long. Just the 45-base CDR3 DNA is kept, in frame starting at base 1. V sheds 4 bases and J sheds 4 bases, leaving 14 bases between their ends. Via the germline V gene (reference sequence), CDR1 is LNHDA and CDR2 SQIVND. Worth noting for this clone: It lacks a known antigen. Per-base qualities were not stored, and no clone one base away is much larger.

The protocol used for the library was the immunoSEQ multiplex PCR assay. TCRdb holds this immuneACCESS table with in-frame rearrangements only. Some clones are missing; in checked studies, unresolved V genes explain under half, and the rest has no known cause. The sample table lists about 380,000 clones, around 93% of them with a count of one. The ten largest clones capture around 0.018% of the sample. The sequence joins TRBV19 to TRBJ2-1; TRBD2 is perhaps the D gene, given 5 matching bases. The clonotype comes from a human donor. Source material: thymocytes. This receptor carries the CDR3 CASSNNGLIYNEQFF. The DNA sequence is as follows: TGTGCCAGTAGTAACAATGGACTTATATACAATGAGCAGTTCTTC.